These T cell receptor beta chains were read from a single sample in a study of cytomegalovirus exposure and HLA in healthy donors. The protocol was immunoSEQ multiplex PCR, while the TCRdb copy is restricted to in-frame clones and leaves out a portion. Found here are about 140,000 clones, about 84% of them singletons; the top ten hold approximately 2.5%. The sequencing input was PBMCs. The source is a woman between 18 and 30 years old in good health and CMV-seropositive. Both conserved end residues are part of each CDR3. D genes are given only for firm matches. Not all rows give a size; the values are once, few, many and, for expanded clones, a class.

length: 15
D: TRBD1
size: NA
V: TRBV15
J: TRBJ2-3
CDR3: CATRQQGILTDTQYF
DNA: TGTGCCACCAGGCAACAGGGGATCCTCACAGATACGCAGTATTTT

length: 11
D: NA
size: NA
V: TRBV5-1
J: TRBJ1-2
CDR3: CASRDTYGYTF
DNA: TGCGCCAGCAGGGACACCTATGGCTACACCTTC

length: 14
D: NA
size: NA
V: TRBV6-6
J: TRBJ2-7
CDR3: CASSYSQGSYEQYF
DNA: TGTGCCAGCAGTTACTCACAGGGATCCTACGAGCAGTACTTC

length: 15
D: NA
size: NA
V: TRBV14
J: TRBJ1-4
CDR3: CASSQGGARGEKLFF
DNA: TGTGCCAGCAGCCAGGGGGGGGCGCGGGGTGAAAAACTGTTTTTT

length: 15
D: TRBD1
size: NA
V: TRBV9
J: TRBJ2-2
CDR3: CASSVGTGYAGELFF
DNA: TGTGCCAGCAGCGTAGGGACAGGCTACGCCGGGGAGCTGTTTTTT

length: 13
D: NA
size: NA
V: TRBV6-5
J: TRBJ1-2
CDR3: CASSFGTGYGYTF
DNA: TGTGCCAGCAGTTTCGGCACGGGCTATGGCTACACCTTC

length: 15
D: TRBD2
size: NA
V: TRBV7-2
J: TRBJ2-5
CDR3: CASTLGSSGAREQYF
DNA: TGTGCCAGCACCCTGGGGTCTAGCGGGGCAAGGGAGCAGTACTTC

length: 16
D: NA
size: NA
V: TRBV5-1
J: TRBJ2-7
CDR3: CASSLAQGQGHYEQYF
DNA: TGCGCCAGCAGCTTGGCCCAAGGTCAGGGTCACTACGAGCAGTACTTC

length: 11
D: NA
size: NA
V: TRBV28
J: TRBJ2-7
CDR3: CASRTSYEQYF
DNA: TGTGCCAGCAGGACAAGCTACGAGCAGTACTTC

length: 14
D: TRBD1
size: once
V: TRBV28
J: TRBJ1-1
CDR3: CASTRTGGNTEAFF
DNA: TGTGCCAGCACCCGGACAGGGGGGAACACTGAAGCTTTCTTT

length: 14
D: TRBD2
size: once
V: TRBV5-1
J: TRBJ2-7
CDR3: CASSLTSGGGEQYF
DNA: TGCGCCAGCAGCTTGACTAGCGGGGGAGGCGAGCAGTACTTC

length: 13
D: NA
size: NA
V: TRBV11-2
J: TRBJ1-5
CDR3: CASTPGLNQPQHF
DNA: TGTGCCAGCACCCCGGGGTTAAATCAGCCCCAGCATTTT

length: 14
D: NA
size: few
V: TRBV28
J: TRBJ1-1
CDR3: CASSLGTRDTEAFF
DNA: TGTGCCAGCAGTCTCGGTACTAGGGACACTGAAGCTTTCTTT

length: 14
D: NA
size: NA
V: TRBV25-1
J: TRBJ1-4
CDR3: CASSEWGGDEKLFF
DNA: TGTGCCAGCAGTGAATGGGGGGGGGATGAAAAACTGTTTTTT

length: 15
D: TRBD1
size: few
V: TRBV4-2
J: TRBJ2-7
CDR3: CASSQATGTGYEQYF
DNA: TGTGCCAGCAGCCAAGCTACCGGGACAGGGTACGAGCAGTACTTC

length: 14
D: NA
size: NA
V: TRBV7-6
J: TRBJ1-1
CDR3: CASSPGAGNTEAFF
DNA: TGTGCCAGCAGCCCAGGGGCGGGGAACACTGAAGCTTTCTTT

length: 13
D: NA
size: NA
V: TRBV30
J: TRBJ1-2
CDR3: CAGLTSYLLGYTF
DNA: TGTGCCGGCCTGACAAGTTATTTGCTTGGCTACACCTTC

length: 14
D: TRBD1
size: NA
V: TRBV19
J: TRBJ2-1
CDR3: CASSIVTGGGEQFF
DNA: TGTGCCAGTAGTATAGTAACAGGGGGCGGTGAGCAGTTCTTC